Following are 26 T cell receptor beta chains from one sample sequenced in a study of T cell responses to AZD1222 COVID-19 vaccine. Using immunoSEQ multiplex PCR, the repertoire was profiled, and TCRdb retains in-frame clones only, with some absent. In the table there are about 100,000 clones, 90% of which are singletons. Sequencing was performed on peripheral blood, taken on day 0 of AZD1222 vaccination. The source of these receptors is an adult in good health.

This clone was counted once. The genes are TRBV6-4 and TRBJ2-2; 8 bases are a match to TRBD1. Germline V gives CDR1 MRHNA, CDR2 SNTAGT. This CDR3 spans 15 amino acids. Trimming cost V 5 bases and J 1 base; bases outside gene matches: 3. For the CDR3, the DNA is TGTGCCAGCAGTACCGGGACAGGGAACACCGGGGAGCTGTTTTTT. Translation gives CASSTGTGNTGELFF.

This clone occurred a few times. The chain uses TRBV10-3 and TRBJ2-1; D not certain. CDR3 length equals 11 residues. The ends were cut back, 5 bases at V and 7 bases at J, with 6 bases in the middle. CDR1 is ENHRY, CDR2 SYGVKD, per germline. In DNA form, the CDR3 reads TGTGCCATCAGTTTCGGGAATGAGCAGTTCTTC. This gives the protein CAISFGNEQFF.

This chain connects TRBV25-1 to TRBJ1-2; D possibly corresponds to TRBD1 (5 bases). Between the trimmed V and J ends, which lost 4 bases and 3 bases, there was a span of 12 bases. The CDR3 runs 14 residues. Germline loops: CDR1 MGHDK, CDR2 SYGVNS. This CDR3 reads CASSAGGFDYGYTF. The CDR3 bases are TGTGCCAGCAGTGCGGGGGGTTTTGACTATGGCTACACCTTC.

The CDR3 DNA is TGTGCCAGCAGCGAGGGAGTGGTGGGCAACACTGAAGCTTTCTTT. Its protein product is CASSEGVVGNTEAFF. J is TRBJ1-1 and V is TRBV2, with D unresolved. This CDR3 region has 15 residues. Germline V lookup: CDR1 SNHLY, CDR2 FYNNEI. Trimming removed 6 bases from V and 2 bases from J, with 16 bases in between.

J is TRBJ1-2 and V is TRBV28; 9 bases align to TRBD1. The CDR3 is 15 residues long. With V trimmed by 7 bases and J by 4 bases, 10 bases remained unmatched. Germline loops: CDR1 MDHEN, CDR2 SYDVKM. The CDR3 protein is CASISRDRAPYGYTF. The CDR3 nucleotides read TGTGCCAGCATTTCTCGGGACAGGGCCCCCTATGGCTACACCTTC.

As concerns this clone: The same CDR3 arises from other DNA sequences in this sample as well. This chain uses TRBV12-3 or TRBV12-4 with TRBJ1-1, with TRBD1 as a possible D gene (5 bases). The V gene lost 5 bases and the J gene lost 2 bases, with 9 bases spanning the gap. There are 13 residues in the CDR3. The CDR3 loop reads CASSRRENTEAFF. In DNA, the CDR3 is TGTGCCAGCAGTCGCAGGGAAAACACTGAAGCTTTCTTT.

The V gene is TRBV3-1 (or the pseudogene TRBV3-2), the J gene TRBJ2-5; no definite D call. This CDR3 has 12 residues. Trimming left V 2 bases short and J 4 bases short, with 5 bases between. Per the germline V gene, CDR1 is LGHDT and CDR2 is YNNKEL (reference sequence). DNA for the CDR3: TGTGCCAGCAGCCAACAGACAGAGACCCAGTACTTC. Its translation is CASSQQTETQYF.

This clone appeared once. The V gene is TRBV4-1, the J gene TRBJ1-4; a weak D match, TRBD1 (6 bases). This CDR3 has 17 residues. The ends were cut back, 0 bases at V and 6 bases at J, with 17 bases in the middle. Germline-derived CDR1 and CDR2 are MGHRA and YSYEKL. The CDR3 reads CASSQEGPRGADEKLFF. DNA of the CDR3: TGCGCCAGCAGCCAAGAAGGCCCCAGGGGCGCAGATGAAAAACTGTTTTTT.

The chain recombines TRBV7-2 with TRBJ2-3; D might be TRBD2 (7 bases). Per germline, CDR1 SGHTA and CDR2 FQGNSA. The CDR3 length is 15 residues. The V end was cut by 8 bases, the J end by 0 bases, with 15 bases between. This chain's CDR3 is CASRRRGASTDTQYF. CDR3 sequence (DNA): TGTGCCAGCCGGCGTCGGGGGGCAAGCACAGATACGCAGTATTTT.

The chain has TRBV5-1 and TRBJ1-2; maybe TRBD1 (5 bases). Between the trimmed V and J ends, which lost 0 bases and 5 bases, there was a span of 14 bases. This CDR3 comprises 15 residues. Germline V CDR1 and CDR2: SGHRS, YFSETQ. CDR3 DNA: TGCGCCAGCAGCTTGGATGTGGGGCGAGGGTATGGCTACACCTTC. It encodes CASSLDVGRGYGYTF.

This clone was recorded only once. The chain carries TRBV5-1 and TRBJ2-2; 13 bases agree with TRBD2. The germline V gene has CDR1 SGHRS and CDR2 YFSETQ. J gave up 1 base and V 4 bases, and 4 bases lay outside the gene matches. The CDR3 covers 17 residues. The CDR3 sequence: CASSKTSGGRNTGELFF. CDR3 in DNA: TGCGCCAGCAGCAAGACTAGCGGGGGGCGGAACACCGGGGAGCTGTTTTTT.

The CDR3 loop is CASRTPGQGAGGGYTF. CDR3 DNA sequence: TGTGCCAGCAGAACTCCGGGACAGGGGGCGGGAGGTGGCTACACCTTC. V and J are TRBV9 and TRBJ1-2; 12 bases fit TRBD1. Germline-derived CDR1 and CDR2 are SGDLS and YYNGEE. The junction had 12 bases not matched to a gene; V was cut back by 5 bases and J by 7 bases. CDR3 length: 16 amino acids. Combining the CDR3 with reference TRBV9 and TRBJ1-2 gives the whole variable domain DSGVTQTPKHLITATGQRVTLRCSPRSGDLSVYWYQQSLDQGLQFLIQYYNGEERAKGNILERFSAQQFPDLHSELNLSSLELGDSALYFCASRTPGQGAGGGYTFGSGTRLTVV.

The chain couples TRBV5-6 to TRBJ1-5; 7 bases align to TRBD1. Germline CDR1 and CDR2: SGHDT and YYEEEE. The CDR3 covers 14 residues. Unmatched junction bases numbered 2, after V lost 5 bases and J lost 0 bases. DNA for the CDR3: TGTGCCAGCAGTCCAGGGGGTAGCAATCAGCCCCAGCATTTT. As protein: CASSPGGSNQPQHF.

The V call is TRBV2, the J call TRBJ1-4; D is perhaps TRBD1 (6 bases). The germline V gene has CDR1 SNHLY and CDR2 FYNNEI. Trimming cost V 10 bases and J 5 bases, with 20 bases left between them. The CDR3 contains 15 residues. Here the CDR3 DNA reads TGTGCCACCAAGGACGAGGGGGGCCTAAATGAAAAACTGTTTTTT. Its translation: CATKDEGGLNEKLFF.

CDR3 nucleotide sequence: TGTGCCAGCAAGAGCGGTAACGGTGAAGAGACCCAGTACTTC. Amino acid sequence: CASKSGNGEETQYF. The rearrangement uses TRBV2 and TRBJ2-5, with a tentative D call TRBD2 (5 bases). Germline V CDR1 and CDR2: SNHLY, FYNNEI. The V end lost 7 bases, the J end lost 3 bases, and 15 bases lay between the germline ends. The CDR3 consists of 14 residues.

The chain combines TRBV4-1 with TRBJ1-6, with D perhaps matching TRBD1 (6 bases). Germline CDR1 MGHRA, CDR2 YSYEKL. This CDR3 contains 14 residues. The V end lost 4 bases, the J end lost 4 bases, and 8 bases lay between the germline ends. This CDR3 is CASSRTGYNSPLHF. The CDR3 DNA reads TGCGCCAGCAGCCGAACAGGGTATAATTCACCCCTCCACTTT.

The chain carries TRBV19 and TRBJ2-1; 7 bases agree with TRBD2. The CDR3 runs 16 residues. Per germline, CDR1 LNHDA and CDR2 SQIVND (reference sequence). J was trimmed by 0 bases and V by 4 bases; bases with no gene match: 6. The CDR3 DNA follows: TGTGCCAGTAGTACTTCAGCGGGGAGCTCCTACAATGAGCAGTTCTTC. Translated: CASSTSAGSSYNEQFF.

This clone has only one observation. The chain employs TRBV3-1 (or the pseudogene TRBV3-2) and TRBJ2-1; perhaps TRBD2 as D (5 bases). Between the trimmed V and J ends, which lost 4 bases and 13 bases, there was a span of 17 bases. The V gene's germline CDR1 is LGHDT and CDR2 YNNKEL (reference sequence). This CDR3 has 13 amino acids. CDR3 sequence reads: CASSRADFGEQFF. The CDR3 DNA reads as TGTGCCAGCAGCCGTGCGGATTTCGGGGAACAGTTCTTC.

The chain joins TRBV7-8 to TRBJ1-1, with D unclear. The CDR3 extends over 12 amino acids. Germline lookup yields CDR1 SGHVS and CDR2 FQNEAQ. The V end lost 1 base, the J end lost 1 base, and 1 base lay between the germline ends. As DNA, the CDR3 is TGTGCCAGCAGCTTAGAGAACACTGAAGCTTTCTTT. This sequence encodes CASSLENTEAFF.

The chain carries TRBV2 and TRBJ2-2, with 11 bases fitting TRBD2. The germline V gene encodes CDR1 SNHLY and CDR2 FYNNEI. The CDR3 consists of 15 residues. The junction had 2 bases not matched to a gene; V was cut back by 8 bases and J by 0 bases. Written as DNA, the CDR3 is TGTGCCAGCGGGACTAGCGGCCCGAACACCGGGGAGCTGTTTTTT. Protein: CASGTSGPNTGELFF.

This chain joins TRBV18 and TRBJ2-3; D is ambiguous. The CDR3 covers 17 residues. Germline CDR1 is KGHSH and CDR2 is LQKENI. With 3 bases removed from V and 0 bases from J, the gap between germline ends came to 16 bases. This CDR3 is CASSPVASPSSTDTQYF. The CDR3 DNA reads TGTGCCAGCTCACCGGTGGCCAGTCCTTCTAGCACAGATACGCAGTATTTT.

The CDR3, as DNA: TGTGCCATCAGTTCCTCCCATGAAGGGGCCCAGCATTTT. Amino acid sequence: CAISSSHEGAQHF. The genes are TRBV10-3 and TRBJ1-5, with a weak D call TRBD1 (5 bases). CDR1 and CDR2 (germline): ENHRY, SYGVKD. Trimming took off 5 bases at V and 11 bases at J, with 16 bases between the two ends. The CDR3 has 13 amino acids.

CDR3 amino acids: CASSQEDSKRTQYF. In DNA form, the CDR3 reads TGTGCCAGCAGCCAAGAGGACAGCAAGCGGACCCAGTACTTC. V and J are TRBV3-1 (or the pseudogene TRBV3-2) and TRBJ2-5, with TRBD1 as a possible D gene (6 bases). Germline-derived CDR1 and CDR2 are LGHDT and YNNKEL (reference sequence). The CDR3 contains 14 residues. V lost 0 bases to trimming and J lost 7 bases, with 12 bases between them.

The DNA for the CDR3 is TGTGCCATCAGTGGACCAGGGGGTGGCTATGGCTACACCTTC. Translated, it gives CAISGPGGGYGYTF. This chain connects TRBV10-3 to TRBJ1-2; 7 nucleotides agree with TRBD1. Germline CDR1 is ENHRY and CDR2 is SYGVKD. This CDR3 region has 14 residues. Unmatched junction bases numbered 6, after V lost 4 bases and J lost 4 bases.

The chain is built from TRBV5-6 and TRBJ1-1; D possibly corresponds to TRBD1 (5 bases). The germline CDR1 and CDR2 sequences are SGHDT and YYEEEE. The CDR3 length is 14 residues. V was shortened by 3 bases and J by 6 bases, with 15 bases between the two germline ends. DNA for the CDR3: TGTGCCAGCAGCTCCCCCGGGGGGGACGCTGAAGCTTTCTTT. Protein product: CASSSPGGDAEAFF. Full variable domain (rest looked up from reference TRBV5-6 and TRBJ1-1): DAGVTQSPTHLIKTRGQQVTLRCSPKSGHDTVSWYQQALGQGPQFIFQYYEEEERQRGNFPDRFSGHQFPNYSSELNVNALLLGDSALYLCASSSPGGDAEAFFGQGTRLTVV.

V usage is TRBV29-1 and J usage is TRBJ1-3; D ambiguous. Deletions cut 3 bases from V and 8 bases from J, with 8 bases between. CDR3 length: 11 amino acids. In germline, CDR1 is SQVTM, CDR2 ANQGSEA. The CDR3 is CSVDRIDTIYF. CDR3 nucleotide sequence: TGCAGCGTTGATAGGATCGACACCATATATTTT.